The 30 T cell receptor beta chains presented below share a single source sample, sequenced in a study of early T cells in non-severe SARS-CoV-2 infection. TCRdb independently ran MiXCR on the 5' RACE reads; one entry per CDR3 protein. This sample has about 110,000 distinct CDR3 sequences, with 12% found just once. Sequenced input: whole blood. These receptors all stem from an adult who was a healthcare worker with PCR-confirmed SARS-CoV-2 infection or an uninfected control (not recorded which).

This clonotype was seen many times. The rearrangement links TRBV5-1 to TRBJ1-2; TRBD1 is a possible D gene (5 bases). The CDR3 consists of 15 residues. V lost 0 bases and J lost 0, with 9 bases in between. Germline V CDR1 and CDR2: SGHRS, YFSETQ. The CDR3 is CASSLGDGTNYGYTF. The CDR3 DNA reads as TGCGCCAGCAGCTTGGGGGACGGAACTAACTATGGCTACACCTTC. The variable domain in full, with the rest retrieved from reference TRBV5-1 and TRBJ1-2, is KAGVTQTPRYLIKTRGQQVTLSCSPISGHRSVSWYQQTPGQGLQFLFEYFSETQRNKGNFPGRFSGRQFSNSRSEMNVSTLELGDSALYLCASSLGDGTNYGYTFGSGTRLTVV.

This clonotype was seen repeatedly, ten times or more. The chain has TRBV6-5 and TRBJ2-1, with D perhaps TRBD2 (5 bases). This CDR3 is built from 12 residues. CDR1 and CDR2 (germline): MNHEY, SVGAGI. V gave up 6 bases and J gave up 5 bases, with 8 bases separating them. CDR3 residues: CASSRTDNEQFF. The DNA of the CDR3 is TGTGCCAGCAGCCGGACTGACAATGAGCAGTTCTTC.

This clonotype came up many times. This rearrangement joins TRBV18 to TRBJ2-5; TRBD1 aligns across 8 bases. The V gene's germline CDR1 is KGHSH and CDR2 LQKENI. CDR3 size: 17 residues. The V and J ends lost 0 bases and 5 bases, in that order; junction bases with no gene match: 11. The CDR3 sequence is CASSPPRTGQGTETQYF. The CDR3 nucleotides are TGTGCCAGCTCACCACCCCGGACAGGGCAGGGAACGGAGACCCAGTACTTC.

This clonotype was seen at least ten times. The rearrangement joins TRBV20-1 to TRBJ2-1, with D perhaps assigned TRBD1 or TRBD2 (5 bases each). Germline CDR1 is DFQATT and CDR2 is SNEGSKA (reference sequence). This CDR3 has 17 amino acids. The V end lost 0 bases, the J end lost 3 bases, and 18 bases lay between the germline ends. In nucleotides, the CDR3 is TGCAGTGCTAGAGATCGGGACGCCTCGCATCACTACAATGAGCAGTTCTTC. Protein product: CSARDRDASHHYNEQFF.

This clonotype has more than one count but fewer than ten. V and J are TRBV29-1 and TRBJ2-1; no clear D. The CDR3 has 10 residues. The germline V gene encodes CDR1 SQVTM and CDR2 ANQGSEA. V lost 2 bases, J lost 4 bases, and 0 bases lay in between. The CDR3 sequence is CSVEYNEQFF. CDR3 nucleotides: TGCAGCGTTGAATACAATGAGCAGTTCTTC.

This clonotype appeared many times. The rearrangement joins TRBV12-3 or TRBV12-4 to TRBJ2-1; D is ambiguous. V was shortened by 3 bases and J by 3 bases, with 24 bases between the two germline ends. The CDR3 runs to 19 residues. The chain's CDR3 is CASSLNRLPTDYYYNEQFF. DNA of the CDR3: TGTGCCAGCAGTTTGAATCGTCTCCCAACCGATTACTACTACAATGAGCAGTTCTTC.

In the case of this clonotype: Mismatch with germline at one junction end may stem from a read error. The CDR3 nucleotides read TGTGCCAGCAGCTTGGCCCGACATAACACTGAAGCTCTCTTT. Translating it yields CASSLARHNTEALF. This chain connects TRBV5-5 to TRBJ1-1; D not resolved. This CDR3 contains 14 residues. Germline V gene data show CDR1 as SGHKS and CDR2 as YYEKEE (reference sequence).

The gene calls are TRBV20-1 and TRBJ1-4; maybe TRBD1 (6 bases). With 2 bases removed from V and 8 bases from J, the gap between germline ends came to 30 bases. The CDR3 extends over 19 amino acids. CDR1 is DFQATT and CDR2 is SNEGSKA in the germline V gene (reference sequence). For the CDR3, the DNA is TGCAGTGCTAGACCCCGATCGTTGGGGGGCATATGGAATGGGGAAAAACTGTTTTTT. Translation: CSARPRSLGGIWNGEKLFF.

Regarding this clonotype: Mismatch with germline at one junction end may stem from a read error. This chain's CDR3 is CASSETGITEELFF. In DNA form, the CDR3 reads TGTGCCAGTAGTGAGACAGGGATTACCGAGGAGCTGTTTTTT. This chain uses TRBV19 with TRBJ2-2; 7 positions match TRBD1. The CDR3 totals 14 residues. Germline CDR1 LNHDA, CDR2 SQIVND (reference sequence).

This CDR3 reads CASSWRTSNTGELFF. For the CDR3, the DNA is TGTGCCAGCAGCTGGCGGACTTCGAACACCGGGGAGCTGTTTTTT. V usage is TRBV5-8 and J usage is TRBJ2-2, with D perhaps TRBD2 (5 bases). The germline CDR1 and CDR2 sequences are SGHTS and YDEGEE. The ends were cut back, 3 bases at V and 0 bases at J, with 9 bases in the middle. The CDR3 contains 15 residues.

This sequence joins TRBV14 and TRBJ2-1; no definite D call. The CDR3 covers 12 residues. V was cut by 1 base and J by 7 bases, with 5 bases left in between. Germline CDR1 SGHDN, CDR2 FVKESK. In DNA form, the CDR3 reads TGTGCCAGCAGCCAAGTCGGGAATGAGCAGTTCTTC. It encodes CASSQVGNEQFF.

This clonotype has at least ten counts. J is TRBJ2-1 and V is TRBV6-5; TRBD2 matches at 10 bases. V gave up 5 bases and J gave up 8 bases; unmatched junction bases: 6. The CDR3 length is 14 residues. Germline V gene sequence: CDR1 MNHEY, CDR2 SVGAGI. The CDR3 DNA reads TGTGCCAGCAGTAACACCGGGACTAGCGATGAGCAGTTCTTC. Translating it yields CASSNTGTSDEQFF.

The CDR3 region is CATRVLSTDTQYF. For the CDR3, the DNA is TGTGCCACCAGAGTCCTAAGCACAGATACGCAGTATTTT. This chain uses TRBV10-3 with TRBJ2-3; D gene ambiguous. Trimming pared 10 bases from V and 0 bases from J, leaving 11 bases between. Germline V gene lookup returns CDR1 ENHRY and CDR2 SYGVKD. The CDR3 has 13 amino acids.

This clonotype was seen ten or more times. This chain links TRBV11-2 with TRBJ2-7; D is uncertain. The germline V and J ends were trimmed by 3 bases and 6 bases, with 9 bases remaining between them. This CDR3 region has 12 residues. Germline CDR1 reads SGHAT; CDR2 reads FQNNGV. The DNA of the CDR3 is TGTGCCAGCAGCTTTGGGTCGGCCGAGCAGTACTTC. It codes for CASSFGSAEQYF. Full variable domain (missing parts from reference TRBV11-2 and TRBJ2-7): EAGVAQSPRYKIIEKRQSVAFWCNPISGHATLYWYQQILGQGPKLLIQFQNNGVVDDSQLPKDRFSAERLKGVDSTLKIQPAKLEDSAVYLCASSFGSAEQYFGPGTRLTVT.

This chain uses TRBV5-1 with TRBJ2-1; D uncertain. The CDR3 has 14 amino acids. Trimming pared 2 bases from V and 2 bases from J, leaving 8 bases between. Per germline, CDR1 SGHRS and CDR2 YFSETQ. For the CDR3, the DNA is TGCGCCAGCAGCTTCCCCAGCCCCTACAATGAGCAGTTCTTC. Amino acid sequence: CASSFPSPYNEQFF.

The rearrangement joins TRBV7-2 to TRBJ1-2; D call uncertain. The germline CDR1 and CDR2 sequences are SGHTA and FQGNSA. V gave up 5 bases and J gave up 4 bases, with 11 bases separating them. CDR3 length equals 13 residues. The CDR3 sequence is CASSPWPIYGYTF. The CDR3 region has the DNA TGTGCCAGCAGCCCCTGGCCGATCTATGGCTACACCTTC.

This clonotype was seen only a few times. The chain recombines TRBV30 with TRBJ1-2; the D is unclear. This CDR3 spans 17 amino acids. V lost 2 bases and J 5 bases, leaving 24 bases between the germline ends. The germline gives CDR1 GTSNPN, CDR2 SVGIG (reference sequence). In DNA, the CDR3 is TGTGCCTGGAGTAAACCCCAAGGCGGCATCCAAGGGTATGGCTACACCTTC. Translating it yields CAWSKPQGGIQGYGYTF. The whole variable domain, remainder taken from reference TRBV30 and TRBJ1-2, is SQTIHQWPATLVQPVGSPLSLECTVEGTSNPNLYWYRQAAGRGLQLLFYSVGIGQISSEVPQNLSASRPQDRQFILSSKKLLLSDSGFYLCAWSKPQGGIQGYGYTFGSGTRLTVV.

This clonotype was seen a handful of times. The genes are TRBV20-1 and TRBJ2-3, with 7 positions matching TRBD2. The V and J ends lost 5 bases and 0 bases, in that order; junction bases with no gene match: 2. This CDR3 has 13 residues. Germline CDR1 and CDR2: DFQATT and SNEGSKA (reference sequence). The CDR3, as DNA: TGCAGTGCTCCAGCGGGAAGCACAGATACGCAGTATTTT. Its translation: CSAPAGSTDTQYF.

A few counts support this clonotype. The junction does not match germline at one end; this may be a read error. The J gene is TRBJ2-7, the V gene TRBV7-7; D is undetermined. The CDR3 spans 14 residues. Germline V gene lookup returns CDR1 SSHAT and CDR2 FNYEAQ (reference sequence). In nucleotides, the CDR3 is TGTGCTAGCAGCCCTGGGCTGGGCTCCTACGAGCAGTACTTC. Amino acid sequence: CASSPGLGSYEQYF.

This chain joins TRBV11-2 and TRBJ2-3; D might be TRBD2 (6 bases). Germline values: CDR1 SGHAT, CDR2 FQNNGV. The ends were cut back, 3 bases at V and 6 bases at J, with 16 bases in the middle. The CDR3 spans 15 residues. The CDR3 protein is CASSFAGTSTDTQYF. DNA for the CDR3: TGTGCCAGCAGCTTCGCGGGGACTTCTACTGATACGCAGTATTTT.

This clonotype was observed a few times. The chain links TRBV9 to TRBJ2-5, with 10 bases fitting TRBD2. This CDR3 has 16 residues. The V gene end was trimmed by 1 base and the J gene end by 4 bases; junction bases not matched to a gene: 7. Germline CDR1 reads SGDLS; CDR2 reads YYNGEE. CDR3 region: CASSVRSGGARETQYF. The CDR3, as DNA: TGTGCCAGCAGCGTACGGAGCGGGGGGGCCAGAGAGACCCAGTACTTC.

This clonotype was seen more than once but under ten times. The chain uses TRBV20-1 and TRBJ2-3, with 10 nucleotides matching TRBD2. The V segment lost 3 bases and the J segment 2 bases; nucleotides outside the gene matches: 5. CDR1 DFQATT and CDR2 SNEGSKA come from the germline V gene (reference sequence). CDR3 length equals 15 residues. DNA of the CDR3: TGCAGTGCTAGGTCTAGCGGGAGCAACACAGATACGCAGTATTTT. Translating gives CSARSSGSNTDTQYF.

This clonotype showed up many times. V and J are TRBV11-2 and TRBJ1-5; D is uncertain. Germline V lookup: CDR1 SGHAT, CDR2 FQNNGV. V was pared by 2 bases and J by 9 bases, with 8 bases between. The CDR3 runs to 12 residues. The CDR3 reads CASSLKSGPQHF. The CDR3, as DNA: TGTGCCAGCAGCTTAAAATCGGGGCCCCAGCATTTT.

This clonotype was counted ten times or more. The chain combines TRBV6-6 with TRBJ2-1, with D tentatively TRBD2 (5 bases). Trimming took off 6 bases at V and 3 bases at J, with 12 bases between the two ends. The CDR3 is 14 residues long. Germline V CDR1 and CDR2: MNHNY, SVGAGI (reference sequence). CDR3 in amino acids: CASRRAELYNEQFF. The CDR3 bases are TGTGCCAGCAGGAGGGCAGAGCTCTACAATGAGCAGTTCTTC.

The V and J genes are TRBV20-1 and TRBJ2-1, with TRBD1 identical over 9 bases. Losses at the gene ends were 5 bases for V and 4 bases for J; bases not matched to a gene: 3. The CDR3 has 13 amino acids. Per the germline V gene, CDR1 is DFQATT and CDR2 is SNEGSKA (reference sequence). The CDR3 DNA reads TGCAGTGCTGTACAGGGGGCGTACAATGAGCAGTTCTTC. Translating it yields CSAVQGAYNEQFF.

This clonotype was counted at least ten times. This sequence joins TRBV23-1 and TRBJ2-7; D may match TRBD1 or TRBD2 (5 bases each). TRBV23-1 is an open reading frame, and its role is uncertain. This CDR3 has 16 amino acids. V lost 6 bases and J 0 bases, leaving 18 bases between the germline ends. CDR3 region: CASRNPRDGTSYEQYF. As DNA, the CDR3 is TGCGCCAGCAGGAACCCGAGGGACGGGACCTCCTACGAGCAGTACTTC.

In this sample, this clonotype turned up a few times. This chain connects TRBV18 to TRBJ1-2, with 7 positions matching TRBD1. J lost 0 bases, V lost 2 bases, and 3 bases had no gene match. Germline V gives CDR1 KGHSH, CDR2 LQKENI. This CDR3 region has 15 residues. The CDR3 DNA reads as TGTGCCAGCTCACCAGGACAGGCTCCTAACTATGGCTACACCTTC. Encoded protein: CASSPGQAPNYGYTF.

This clonotype has more than one count but fewer than ten. The chain uses TRBV10-3 and TRBJ2-3; D uncertain. V was pared by 2 bases and J by 9 bases, with 9 bases between. The CDR3 has 12 residues. Germline V gene lookup returns CDR1 ENHRY and CDR2 SYGVKD. CDR3 sequence: CAISEDRTTQYF. As DNA, the CDR3 is TGTGCCATCAGTGAGGACCGAACAACGCAGTATTTT.

The V call is TRBV7-3, the J call TRBJ2-1; the match to TRBD2 covers 8 bases. From germline, CDR1 is SGHTA and CDR2 FQGTGA. The V gene end was trimmed by 5 bases and the J gene end by 0 bases; junction bases not matched to a gene: 12. The CDR3 contains 18 residues. CDR3 loop: CASSMIKRGLSSYNEQFF. The CDR3 DNA reads as TGTGCCAGCAGCATGATTAAGCGGGGGTTGAGCTCCTACAATGAGCAGTTCTTC.

The chain couples TRBV20-1 to TRBJ1-2; 7 bases agree with TRBD1. V was pared by 3 bases and J by 8 bases, with 3 bases of the junction left unmatched. The CDR3 has 11 residues. Germline V CDR1 and CDR2: DFQATT, SNEGSKA (reference sequence). CDR3 residues: CSARKGQGYTF. The CDR3, as DNA: TGCAGTGCTAGGAAGGGACAGGGCTACACCTTC.